Below, 27 T cell receptor beta chains from the same sample are listed, as sequenced in a study of blood T cells in healthy people across ages. Primers used in a second PCR of about 6 to 12 cycles were a sample-barcoded 5' primer and a J-beta primer mix. MiXCR, applied by TCRdb to the 5' RACE reads, yields one record per CDR3 protein. Found here are roughly 800,000 distinct CDR3 sequences, more than 20% of them singletons; the top ten hold 3% to 4%. This sample also belongs to another study, concerning T cells of mothers and their children.

The sequencing input was blood. These receptors originate from a boy aged 5-17 years in good health.

V gene TRBV7-9 combines with J gene TRBJ2-7, with 9 bases matching TRBD2. CDR1 and CDR2 (germline): SEHNR, FQNEAQ (reference sequence). Unmatched junction bases numbered 23, after V lost 6 bases and J lost 2 bases. The CDR3 is made up of 20 amino acids. The CDR3 is CASSQTTGTREREVPYEQYF. Here the CDR3 DNA reads TGTGCCAGCAGTCAAACGACAGGGACAAGGGAGCGGGAGGTCCCCTACGAGCAGTACTTC.

This clonotype was counted between two and nine times. This chain uses TRBV5-6 with TRBJ1-2; maybe TRBD1 (6 bases). V lost 1 base to trimming and J lost 4 bases, with 14 bases between them. Germline assignment: CDR1 SGHDT and CDR2 YYEEEE. The CDR3 covers 15 residues. The CDR3 DNA is TGTGCCAGCAGCTTGACTGCAGGGGACCCCTATGGCTACACCTTC. Protein product: CASSLTAGDPYGYTF.

This clonotype was seen only a few times. The V and J genes are TRBV27 and TRBJ2-1, with 8 bases matching TRBD1. This CDR3 comprises 14 residues. The V gene end was trimmed by 4 bases and the J gene end by 4 bases; junction bases not matched to a gene: 3. Germline V gene sequence: CDR1 MNHEY, CDR2 SMNVEV (reference sequence). This CDR3 is CASSYQGAYNEQFF. CDR3 coding DNA: TGTGCCAGCAGTTATCAGGGGGCTTACAATGAGCAGTTCTTC.

This clonotype has more than one count but fewer than ten. J is TRBJ2-7 and V is TRBV27; possibly TRBD2 for D (5 bases). CDR1 MNHEY and CDR2 SMNVEV come from the germline V gene (reference sequence). Trimming left V 2 bases short and J 3 bases short, with 11 bases between. This CDR3 is 14 amino acids long. The CDR3 sequence: CASSLTGGYYEQYF. The CDR3 DNA is TGTGCCAGCAGTTTAACGGGCGGGTACTACGAGCAGTACTTC.

The chain employs TRBV29-1 and TRBJ1-2, with D hard to call. Per the germline V gene, CDR1 is SQVTM and CDR2 is ANQGSEA. Trimming removed 4 bases at V and 6 bases at J, with 12 bases between. CDR3 length: 12 amino acids. CDR3 coding DNA: TGCAGCGTTGCTCACAGTGGGCATGGCTACACCTTC. Encoded protein: CSVAHSGHGYTF.

This clonotype was recorded at least ten times. V and J are TRBV12-3 or TRBV12-4 and TRBJ2-7, with D perhaps given as TRBD1 or TRBD2 (5 bases each). This CDR3 has 19 amino acids. V lost 2 bases to trimming and J lost 7 bases, with 30 bases between them. CDR3 sequence: CASSLNSWGRIRDPWEQYF. The CDR3, as DNA: TGTGCCAGCAGTTTAAATTCTTGGGGAAGGATCCGGGACCCATGGGAGCAGTACTTC.

The chain couples TRBV11-2 to TRBJ2-1; D call uncertain. This CDR3 spans 15 amino acids. Trimming cost V 3 bases and J 2 bases, with 11 bases left between them. The germline V gene encodes CDR1 SGHAT and CDR2 FQNNGV. CDR3 in DNA: TGTGCCAGCAGCTTCGACGTAAGCCCCTACAATGAGCAGTTCTTC. This encodes CASSFDVSPYNEQFF.

The V and J genes are TRBV20-1 and TRBJ2-4; no reliable D call. The CDR3 extends over 15 amino acids. Trimming removed 0 bases at V and 1 base at J, with 10 bases between. Germline CDR1 is DFQATT and CDR2 is SNEGSKA (reference sequence). CDR3 amino acids: CSARDLQRAKNIQYF. CDR3 DNA: TGCAGTGCTAGAGATCTCCAGAGGGCCAAAAACATTCAGTACTTC.

This clonotype was counted a few times. The chain is built from TRBV14 and TRBJ1-1; perhaps TRBD1 as D (5 bases). Germline CDR1 is SGHDN and CDR2 is FVKESK. The CDR3 contains 15 residues. Trimming left V 0 bases short and J 6 bases short, with 14 bases between. DNA for the CDR3: TGTGCCAGCAGCCAAGATGCGGGGGTGGCCTCTGAAGCTTTCTTT. Its protein is CASSQDAGVASEAFF.

The chain couples TRBV6-2 or TRBV6-3 to TRBJ2-5, with D unresolved. In germline, CDR1 is MNHEY, CDR2 SVGEGT. The CDR3 runs 15 residues. Trimming stripped 5 bases from V and 0 bases from J, with 13 bases between. The CDR3 here is CASSIDTNNQETQYF. In DNA, the CDR3 is TGTGCCAGCAGTATAGACACCAACAACCAAGAGACCCAGTACTTC.

The chain recombines TRBV27 with TRBJ2-1; D remains ambiguous. Looked up from germline, CDR1 is MNHEY and CDR2 is SMNVEV (reference sequence). The CDR3 runs to 15 residues. The germline V and J ends were trimmed by 4 bases and 4 bases, with 14 bases remaining between them. CDR3 coding DNA: TGTGCCAGCAGTTCCGCGGCTAACTTTTACAATGAGCAGTTCTTC. Translating it yields CASSSAANFYNEQFF.

This chain links TRBV5-1 with TRBJ2-6, with a weak D call TRBD1 (6 bases). The V gene's germline CDR1 is SGHRS and CDR2 YFSETQ. This CDR3 spans 16 amino acids. Deletions cut 3 bases from V and 4 bases from J, with 14 bases between. CDR3 region: CASSSTGSLGANVLTF. In nucleotides, the CDR3 is TGCGCCAGCAGCTCAACAGGGTCCCTCGGGGCCAACGTCCTGACTTTC.

This clonotype has a handful of counts. The chain has TRBV29-1 and TRBJ2-4, with D possibly being TRBD1 (5 bases). CDR3 length: 12 residues. V lost 6 bases and J lost 4, with 10 bases in between. CDR1 and CDR2 from the germline V gene are SQVTM and ANQGSEA. The CDR3 region is CSVAGWKNIQYF. CDR3 bases: TGCAGCGTCGCAGGGTGGAAAAACATTCAGTACTTC.

This clonotype has only a few counts. The genes are TRBV4-3 and TRBJ2-1; D possibly corresponds to TRBD2 (6 bases). Germline lookup yields CDR1 LGHNA and CDR2 YSLEER. The CDR3 is made up of 15 amino acids. The V end was cut by 4 bases, the J end by 7 bases, with 17 bases between. This CDR3 reads CASSLSLGSGNEQFF. The CDR3 nucleotides are TGCGCCAGCAGCCTCAGTTTGGGGAGCGGGAATGAGCAGTTCTTC.

This clonotype was observed a handful of times. This chain connects TRBV6-5 to TRBJ2-1; D uncertain. Trimming shortened V by 1 base and J by 0 bases, and 13 bases separated the two germline ends. This CDR3 is built from 17 residues. Germline V gene lookup returns CDR1 MNHEY and CDR2 SVGAGI. The CDR3 here is CASSYLSLPSSYNEQFF. The CDR3 DNA reads TGTGCCAGCAGTTACTTGTCCCTCCCCAGCTCCTACAATGAGCAGTTCTTC.

Only a few counts were recorded for this clonotype. The V gene is TRBV19, the J gene TRBJ2-7, with D uncertain. This CDR3 region has 15 residues. CDR1 and CDR2 (germline): LNHDA, SQIVND (reference sequence). V lost 3 bases and J 7 bases, leaving 19 bases between the germline ends. CDR3 region: CASSIQADARYEQYF. In DNA form, the CDR3 reads TGTGCCAGTAGTATTCAGGCGGACGCCCGGTATGAGCAGTACTTC.

V usage is TRBV20-1 and J usage is TRBJ2-5; TRBD1 is a possible D gene (5 bases). The CDR3 has 14 residues. Looked up from germline, CDR1 is DFQATT and CDR2 is SNEGSKA (reference sequence). V lost 3 bases, J lost 9 bases, and 20 bases lay in between. The CDR3 sequence is CSASSPRAEGAQYF. Written as DNA, the CDR3 is TGCAGTGCTAGTTCCCCCAGGGCCGAAGGCGCCCAGTACTTC.

This clonotype came up a few times. V is TRBV2 and J is TRBJ2-1; 11 bases agree with TRBD1. The J call is in doubt because the DNA end fits TRBJ2-7 better. CDR3 length: 15 residues. CDR1 is SNHLY, CDR2 FYNNEI, per germline. CDR3 bases: TGTGCCAGCAGTTTTGGACAGGGGGCTATCGACGAGCAGTACTTC. Translation: CASSFGQGAIDEQYF.

The chain employs TRBV20-1 and TRBJ2-3; D remains unclear. The CDR3 extends over 9 amino acids. Trimming stripped 0 bases from V and 8 bases from J, with 0 bases between. CDR1 and CDR2 (germline): DFQATT, SNEGSKA (reference sequence). This chain's CDR3 is CSARDTQYF. CDR3 nucleotide sequence: TGCAGTGCTAGAGATACGCAGTATTTT.

This clonotype was seen only a few times. This chain connects TRBV5-5 to TRBJ2-5; the D gene is possibly TRBD1 (6 bases). The germline CDR1 and CDR2 sequences are SGHKS and YYEKEE (reference sequence). This CDR3 is built from 16 residues. Trimming stripped 0 bases from V and 4 bases from J, with 16 bases between. The DNA of the CDR3 is TGTGCCAGCAGCTTGGAGTTGGGGGCGATAGGAGAGACCCAGTACTTC. Amino acids: CASSLELGAIGETQYF.

The rearrangement joins TRBV28 to TRBJ2-3; 12 nucleotides line up with TRBD2. CDR1 and CDR2 (germline): MDHEN, SYDVKM. This CDR3 comprises 17 residues. V shed 3 bases and J 1 base; nucleotides not matched to a gene: 5. CDR3 loop: CASSFPGTSGRTDTQYF. CDR3 coding DNA: TGTGCCAGCAGTTTCCCCGGGACTAGCGGGCGCACAGATACGCAGTATTTT.

J is TRBJ2-3 and V is TRBV29-1, with D hard to call. The V end lost 5 bases, the J end lost 2 bases, and 14 bases lay between the germline ends. Germline lookup yields CDR1 SQVTM and CDR2 ANQGSEA. The CDR3 has 14 residues. This chain's CDR3 is CSVLATAPTDTQYF. DNA for the CDR3: TGCAGCGTTTTGGCCACCGCTCCCACAGATACGCAGTATTTT.

This chain connects TRBV11-2 to TRBJ1-4; the match to TRBD1 covers 9 bases. V shed 4 bases, J shed 8 bases, and the junction held 8 bases outside the gene matches. Germline CDR1 and CDR2: SGHAT and FQNNGV. The length of the CDR3 is 15 residues. CDR3 bases: TGTGCCAGCAGCTCCCCGGGACAGGGACGAGAAAAACTGTTTTTT. Amino acids: CASSSPGQGREKLFF.

Here the CDR3 DNA reads TGCAGCGCCAGGGGGCTCCGCTACGAGCAGTACTTC. This sequence encodes CSARGLRYEQYF. The chain joins TRBV29-1 to TRBJ2-5; 8 positions match TRBD1. Gene TRBJ2-7 matches the end of the DNA better, so the J call may be wrong. The germline gives CDR1 SQVTM, CDR2 ANQGSEA. The CDR3 runs to 12 residues.

The gene calls are TRBV7-9 and TRBJ1-4; a weak D match, TRBD1 (5 bases). The length of the CDR3 is 16 residues. The germline V and J ends were trimmed by 1 base and 5 bases, with 14 bases remaining between them. Germline V gives CDR1 SEHNR, CDR2 FQNEAQ (reference sequence). Here the CDR3 reads CASSLVVTAQNEKLFF. CDR3 coding DNA: TGTGCCAGCAGCTTAGTGGTGACAGCTCAGAATGAAAAACTGTTTTTT.

This clonotype was counted a few times. The rearrangement uses TRBV4-2 and TRBJ2-7; 12 nucleotides line up with TRBD2. The CDR3 length is 17 residues. With 1 base clipped from V and 2 bases from J, the junction kept 6 bases outside the gene matches. Germline V lookup: CDR1 LGHNA, CDR2 YNFKEQ. This CDR3 reads CASSQGALAGGTYEQYF. DNA for the CDR3: TGTGCCAGCAGCCAAGGGGCACTAGCGGGAGGAACCTACGAGCAGTACTTC.

The chain recombines TRBV12-3 or TRBV12-4 with TRBJ1-4; D might be TRBD1 (5 bases). Between the trimmed V and J ends, which lost 7 bases and 10 bases, there was a span of 10 bases. CDR3 length equals 11 residues. CDR3 in amino acids: CASISQGKLFF. The DNA of the CDR3 is TGTGCCAGCATCTCCCAGGGAAAACTGTTTTTT.